This T cell receptor (beta chain) was sequenced during a study of long-term antiretroviral therapy in people with HIV. Without exception, participants with HIV were treated in the United States. The libraries were made with immunoSEQ v3.0 at survey level. The data were produced by immunoSEQ multiplex PCR, yet TCRdb's version contains in-frame clones alone and is incomplete. The table lists under 45,000 clones, about 94% of them singletons. A word on this clone: Its antigen is not identified.

Study-wide findings and caveats: CDR3 lengths in HIV samples spanned a narrower range than controls. Blood, drawn from about 2004 to 2018, may reflect older ART regimens. Pre-ART-expanded clones dominated the repertoire at all time points.

The origin of this receptor is a woman in her fifties or sixties with HIV. The source material was unsorted PBMCs, sampled approximately 5 years after starting antiretroviral therapy.

The CDR3 nucleotides are TGTGCCAGCAGCTTAGACGTCAACACTGAAGCTTTCTTT. It specifies CASSLDVNTEAFF. The V and J genes are TRBV7-8 and TRBJ1-1, with D hard to call. CDR1 SGHVS and CDR2 FQNEAQ come from the germline V gene. The germline V and J ends were trimmed by 1 base and 2 bases, with 5 bases remaining between them. The CDR3 has 13 residues.